Listed here are 12 T cell receptor beta chains from one sample, sequenced in a study of CD8 T cells in ankylosing spondylitis. TCRdb re-called the 5' RACE reads with MiXCR, one entry per CDR3 protein. The data show approximately 150,000 distinct CDR3 sequences, roughly 10% seen once. Sequenced material: blood, either unsorted or a sorted T cell fraction (not recorded which). These receptors originate from a female donor with ankylosing spondylitis or in good health (not recorded which).

This clonotype was detected many times. The CDR3 sequence is CASNSPPGELFF. The CDR3, as DNA: TGCGCCAGCAATAGCCCACCCGGGGAGCTGTTTTTT. The chain uses TRBV4-3 and TRBJ2-2; D is unresolved. Germline V gives CDR1 LGHNA, CDR2 YSLEER. The CDR3 sequence is 12 residues long. Trimming removed 7 bases at V and 6 bases at J, with 9 bases between.

This clonotype has just a few counts. The V call is TRBV28, the J call TRBJ2-7; possible D gene TRBD1, 5 bases. The CDR3 sequence is 14 residues long. The V end lost 7 bases, the J end lost 5 bases, and 18 bases lay between the germline ends. Germline-derived CDR1 and CDR2 are MDHEN and SYDVKM. DNA for the CDR3: TGTGCCAGCACACTGGACACCCTCGATGACGAGCAGTACTTC. Amino acid sequence: CASTLDTLDDEQYF.

The chain joins TRBV20-1 to TRBJ2-7; 8 bases agree with TRBD2. After removal of 6 bases from V and 5 bases from J, the junction contained 9 bases not matched to a gene. Germline V CDR1 and CDR2: DFQATT, SNEGSKA (reference sequence). The CDR3 extends over 13 amino acids. The DNA of the CDR3 is TGCAGTGCCGGGAGGGCCAATACAGACGAGCAGTACTTC. As protein: CSAGRANTDEQYF.

The table lists this clonotype with a few counts. V gene TRBV19 combines with J gene TRBJ2-3; 8 bases are a match to TRBD1. V shed 0 bases and J 5 bases; nucleotides not matched to a gene: 4. The germline V gene encodes CDR1 LNHDA and CDR2 SQIVND (reference sequence). This CDR3 spans 15 amino acids. The CDR3 bases are TGTGCCAGTAGTATAGAGGACAGGGCGGAAGATACGCAGTATTTT. It encodes CASSIEDRAEDTQYF. Using reference TRBV19 and TRBJ2-3 for the parts outside the CDR3, the full variable domain is DGGITQSPKYLFRKEGQNVTLSCEQNLNHDAMYWYRQDPGQGLRLIYYSQIVNDFQKGDIAEGYSVSREKKESFPLTVTSAQKNPTAFYLCASSIEDRAEDTQYFGPGTRLTVL.

This clonotype has only a few counts. The J gene is TRBJ2-7, the V gene TRBV14; 10 nucleotides align to TRBD2. The ends lost 2 bases at V and 5 bases at J; junction bases unmatched: 3. CDR1 SGHDN and CDR2 FVKESK come from the germline V gene. The CDR3 is made up of 14 amino acids. CDR3 residues: CASSQLAGDHEQYF. Here the CDR3 DNA reads TGTGCCAGCAGCCAACTAGCGGGAGACCACGAGCAGTACTTC.

This clonotype has at least ten counts. The chain carries TRBV12-3 or TRBV12-4 and TRBJ2-1, with TRBD2 matching over 10 bases. The CDR3 consists of 18 residues. V lost 6 bases to trimming and J lost 2 bases; unmatched junction nucleotides: 13. CDR3 DNA: TGTGCCAGCAGCCCACGGGGCGTTCTAGCGGGGGCCTACAATGAGCAGTTCTTC. This sequence encodes CASSPRGVLAGAYNEQFF.

The chain has TRBV9 and TRBJ2-4, with D possibly TRBD2 on 5 matching bases. Germline V CDR1 and CDR2: SGDLS, YYNGEE. The length of the CDR3 is 14 residues. The V gene lost 0 bases and the J gene lost 6 bases, with 10 bases spanning the gap. This CDR3 reads CASSVGVARNIQYF. The DNA of the CDR3 is TGTGCCAGCAGCGTAGGAGTAGCGAGAAACATTCAGTACTTC.

This clonotype has a count of ten or more. The chain has TRBV7-2 and TRBJ2-1, with 7 positions matching TRBD2. CDR3 length: 15 amino acids. Germline V CDR1 and CDR2: SGHTA, FQGNSA. With 1 base clipped from V and 3 bases from J, the junction kept 3 bases outside the gene matches. CDR3 sequence reads: CASSLGLAVYNEQFF. The DNA of the CDR3 is TGTGCCAGCAGCTTAGGCCTAGCGGTCTACAATGAGCAGTTCTTC.

This clonotype was detected only a few times. The chain carries TRBV9 and TRBJ2-7, with TRBD2 as a possible D gene (6 bases). Germline V gives CDR1 SGDLS, CDR2 YYNGEE. The CDR3 is 14 amino acids. Deletions cut 3 bases from V and 1 base from J, with 11 bases between. In nucleotides, the CDR3 is TGTGCCAGCAGCGAGGGTAGCGGTTCCTACGAGCAGTACTTC. Translating gives CASSEGSGSYEQYF.

The V call is TRBV18, the J call TRBJ2-7, with D possibly matching TRBD2 (6 bases). CDR1 and CDR2 (germline): KGHSH, LQKENI. Trimming took 6 bases from V and 4 from J, leaving 16 bases between them. CDR3 length: 14 residues. The CDR3 reads CASSPADGRYEQYF. CDR3 sequence (DNA): TGTGCCAGCTCCCCCGCGGATGGGAGGTACGAGCAGTACTTC.

Only a few counts were recorded for this clonotype. The chain links TRBV7-6 to TRBJ1-2; tentatively, D is TRBD1 (5 bases). Germline CDR1 SGHVS, CDR2 FNYEAQ. V was shortened by 0 bases and J by 4 bases, with 12 bases between the two germline ends. CDR3 size: 15 residues. The CDR3 spells CASSLATGPTYGYTF. CDR3 sequence (DNA): TGTGCCAGCAGCTTAGCGACGGGACCGACCTATGGCTACACCTTC.

Only a few counts were recorded for this clonotype. The J gene is TRBJ2-7, the V gene TRBV4-3; tentatively, D is TRBD1 (6 bases). Germline lookup yields CDR1 LGHNA and CDR2 YSLEER. The V end was cut by 0 bases, the J end by 4 bases, with 10 bases between. The CDR3 length is 14 residues. In nucleotides, the CDR3 is TGCGCCAGCAGCCAAGATTACCAGGGGTACGAGCAGTACTTC. As protein: CASSQDYQGYEQYF.